The sequence of this T cell receptor beta chain was determined in a study of blood T cell repertoires in COVID-19. Whole-study context: PBMCs, B-cell-depleted T cells, or T cells provided the cDNA or gDNA that made up the material.

How the authors handled the data: Counts of nucleated cells, estimated from reference gene primer amplification, were obtained. The protocol was immunoSEQ multiplex PCR, while the TCRdb copy is restricted to in-frame clones and leaves out a portion. V, J and clone size are those of that table, while D and trimming were read from the DNA. The sample carries about 250,000 clones, roughly 90% recorded once. Germline loops: CDR1 MNHEY, CDR2 SMNVEV (reference sequence). This CDR3 region has 15 residues. J gave up 0 bases and V 6 bases, and 5 bases lay outside the gene matches. The sample was peripheral blood. This TCR was sampled from a woman between 55 and 75 years old with COVID-19, enrolled during active disease. V is TRBV27 and J is TRBJ1-2; 9 positions match TRBD1. CDR3 loop: CASSRDREANYGYTF. In DNA, the CDR3 is TGTGCCAGCAGCCGGGACAGGGAAGCTAACTATGGCTACACCTTC.